Following are 3 T cell receptor beta chains from one sample sequenced in a study of beta chain features in type 1 diabetes. No cognate antigen is known for these TCRs. The whole isolated RNA underwent reverse transcription, so sequencing captured expressed TCRB transcripts. Generated by immunoSEQ multiplex PCR, the TCRdb table keeps only in-frame clones and is missing some. Of 150,000 to 200,000 clones in the sample, roughly 60% were seen once. Study findings and constraints: Within each of all four CD4+ subsets, Type 1 diabetes patients had TCRB CDR3s that were moderately but significantly shorter.

Sequenced: naive CD4+ T cells from blood. The source of these receptors is a man aged 30-40 years with type 1 diabetes.

The genes are TRBV9 and TRBJ1-1; the match to TRBD1 covers 8 bases. Germline loops: CDR1 SGDLS, CDR2 YYNGEE. V trimming: 4 bases; J trimming: 7 bases; junction bases outside the gene matches: 12. The CDR3 consists of 15 residues. The CDR3: CASSTHDRGWGEAFF. CDR3 sequence (DNA): TGTGCCAGCAGCACACATGACAGGGGATGGGGTGAAGCTTTCTTT.

The chain combines TRBV18 with TRBJ2-5; TRBD2 agrees at 7 bases. CDR3 size: 12 residues. The V gene's germline CDR1 is KGHSH and CDR2 LQKENI. V was clipped by 4 bases and J by 5 bases; unmatched bases: 1. CDR3 sequence: CASSQRGETQYF. The CDR3 nucleotides are TGTGCCAGCTCACAGCGGGGCGAGACCCAGTACTTC.

The rearrangement uses TRBV4-1 and TRBJ2-5, with D perhaps TRBD1 (5 bases). V was pared by 1 base and J by 3 bases, with 6 bases between. The CDR3 is 13 residues long. The germline V gene has CDR1 MGHRA and CDR2 YSYEKL. In DNA form, the CDR3 reads TGCGCCAGCAGCCAAGGACAGAAAGAGACCCAGTACTTC. It codes for CASSQGQKETQYF.